The text below deals with one T cell receptor (beta chain). Its matching antigen is unknown. The CDR3 spans 13 residues. Germline V gene lookup returns CDR1 LGHNT and CDR2 FRNRAP. V lost 8 bases and J lost 5, with 12 bases in between. Amplification of TCR beta CDR3 regions was performed using RNA transcripts as template. During a first-round RT-PCR of the TCR CDR3, the HTBI primer set was used. Each CDR3 protein is one row after TCRdb ran MiXCR on the multiplex PCR reads. The table lists 350,000 or so distinct CDR3 sequences, about a sixth of them singletons. The data were taken from a study of T cells in Graves' hyperthyroidism and ophthalmopathy. Study conclusions and caveats: Separation of ophthalmopathy from stable hyperthyroidism was achieved by a 13 V-J model.

This sequence originates from a woman aged 40 to 50 with Graves' ophthalmopathy. The source material was blood. V gene TRBV12-5 combines with J gene TRBJ2-2; D is possibly TRBD1 (6 bases). The CDR3 spells CASRQGLTGELFF. The CDR3 DNA sequence: TGTGCTAGTCGTCAGGGGTTAACCGGGGAGCTGTTTTTT.